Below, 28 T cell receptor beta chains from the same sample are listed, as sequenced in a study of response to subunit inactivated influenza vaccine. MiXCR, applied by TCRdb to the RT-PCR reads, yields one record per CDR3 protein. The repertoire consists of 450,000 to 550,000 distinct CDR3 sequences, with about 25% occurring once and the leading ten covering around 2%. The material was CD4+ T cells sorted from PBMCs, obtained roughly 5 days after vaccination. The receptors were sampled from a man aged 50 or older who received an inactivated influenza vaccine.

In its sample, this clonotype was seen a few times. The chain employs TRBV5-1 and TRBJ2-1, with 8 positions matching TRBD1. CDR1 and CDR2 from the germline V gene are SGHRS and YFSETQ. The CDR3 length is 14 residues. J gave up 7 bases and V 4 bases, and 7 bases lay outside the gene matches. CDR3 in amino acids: CASSPKDRANEQFF. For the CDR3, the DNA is TGCGCCAGCAGCCCAAAGGACAGGGCAAATGAGCAGTTCTTC.

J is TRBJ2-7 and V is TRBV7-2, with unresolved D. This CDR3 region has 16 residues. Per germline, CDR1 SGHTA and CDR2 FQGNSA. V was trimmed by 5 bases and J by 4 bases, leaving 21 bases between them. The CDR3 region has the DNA TGTGCCAGCAGCGAAAACGGTGGAGTAAGGGTGTACGAGCAGTACTTC. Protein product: CASSENGGVRVYEQYF.

The CDR3 coding sequence is TGTGCCAGCAGTGCGGGACAGAACTCCTACGAGCAGTACTTC. The encoded protein is CASSAGQNSYEQYF. J is TRBJ2-7 and V is TRBV9; D is possibly TRBD1 (7 bases). Germline values: CDR1 SGDLS, CDR2 YYNGEE. Trimming left V 5 bases short and J 0 bases short, with 12 bases between. The CDR3 is 14 amino acids.

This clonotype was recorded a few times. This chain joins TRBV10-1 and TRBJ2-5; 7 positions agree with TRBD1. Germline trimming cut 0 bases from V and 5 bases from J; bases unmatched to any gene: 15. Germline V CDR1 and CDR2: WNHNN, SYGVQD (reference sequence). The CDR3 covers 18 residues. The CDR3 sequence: CASSESTRGEGASETQYF. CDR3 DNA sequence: TGCGCCAGCAGTGAGTCGACCCGGGGTGAGGGGGCCTCCGAGACCCAGTACTTC.

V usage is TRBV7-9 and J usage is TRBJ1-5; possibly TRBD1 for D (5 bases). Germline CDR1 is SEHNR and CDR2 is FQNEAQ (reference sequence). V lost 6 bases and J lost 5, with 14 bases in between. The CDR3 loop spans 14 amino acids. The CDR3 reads CASSPGTTDQPQHF. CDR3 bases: TGTGCCAGCAGTCCCGGGACGACTGATCAGCCCCAGCATTTT.

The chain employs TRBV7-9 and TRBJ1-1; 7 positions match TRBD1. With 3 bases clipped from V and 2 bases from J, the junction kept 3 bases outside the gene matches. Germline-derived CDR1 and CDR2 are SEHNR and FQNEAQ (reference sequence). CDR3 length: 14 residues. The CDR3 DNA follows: TGTGCCAGCAGCTTCGGAGGGGGCAACACTGAAGCTTTCTTT. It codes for CASSFGGGNTEAFF.

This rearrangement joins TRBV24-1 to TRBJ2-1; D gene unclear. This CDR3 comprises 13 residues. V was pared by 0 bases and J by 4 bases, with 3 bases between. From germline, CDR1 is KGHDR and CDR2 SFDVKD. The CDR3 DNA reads TGTGCCACCAGTGATTTGGGGTACAATGAGCAGTTCTTC. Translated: CATSDLGYNEQFF.

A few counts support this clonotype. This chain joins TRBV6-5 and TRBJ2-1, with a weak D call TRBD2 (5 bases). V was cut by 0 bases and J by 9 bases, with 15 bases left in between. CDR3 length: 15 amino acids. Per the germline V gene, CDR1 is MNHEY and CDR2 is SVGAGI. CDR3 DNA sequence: TGTGCCAGCAGTTACTCGCCCCAGGTTGGGAGTGAGCAGTTCTTC. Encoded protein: CASSYSPQVGSEQFF.

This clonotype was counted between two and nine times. CDR3 region: CASSMGAGKADTQYF. The CDR3 DNA sequence: TGTGCCAGCAGTATGGGCGCAGGCAAGGCAGATACGCAGTATTTT. V is TRBV12-3 or TRBV12-4 and J is TRBJ2-3, with D unclear. Trimming cost V 5 bases and J 4 bases, with 16 bases left between them. The CDR3 consists of 15 residues.

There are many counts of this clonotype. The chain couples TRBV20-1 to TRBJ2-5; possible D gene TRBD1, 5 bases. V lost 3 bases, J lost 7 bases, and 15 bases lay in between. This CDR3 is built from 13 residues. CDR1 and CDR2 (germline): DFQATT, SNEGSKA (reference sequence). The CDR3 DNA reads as TGCAGTGCTAGGGGGCCGACTCGGGCGACCCAGTACTTC. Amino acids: CSARGPTRATQYF.

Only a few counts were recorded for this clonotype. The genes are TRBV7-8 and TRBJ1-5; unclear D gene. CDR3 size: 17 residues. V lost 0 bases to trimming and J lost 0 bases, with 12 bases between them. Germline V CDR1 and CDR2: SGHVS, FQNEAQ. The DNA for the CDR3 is TGTGCCAGCAGCTTAGCAGGTTGGGCCGATAGCAATCAGCCCCAGCATTTT. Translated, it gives CASSLAGWADSNQPQHF. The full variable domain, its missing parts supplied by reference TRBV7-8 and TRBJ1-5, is GAGVSQSPRYKVAKRGQDVALRCDPISGHVSLFWYQQALGQGPEFLTYFQNEAQLDKSGLPSDRFFAERPEGSVSTLKIQRTQQEDSAVYLCASSLAGWADSNQPQHFGDGTRLSIL.

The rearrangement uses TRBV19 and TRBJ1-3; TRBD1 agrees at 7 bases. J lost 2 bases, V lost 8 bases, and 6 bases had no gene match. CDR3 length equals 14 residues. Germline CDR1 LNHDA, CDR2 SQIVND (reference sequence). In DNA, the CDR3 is TGTGCCAGTCATTCCGGGACAGCTGGAAACACCATATATTTT. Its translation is CASHSGTAGNTIYF. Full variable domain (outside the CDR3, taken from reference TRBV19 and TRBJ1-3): DGGITQSPKYLFRKEGQNVTLSCEQNLNHDAMYWYRQDPGQGLRLIYYSQIVNDFQKGDIAEGYSVSREKKESFPLTVTSAQKNPTAFYLCASHSGTAGNTIYFGEGSWLTVV.

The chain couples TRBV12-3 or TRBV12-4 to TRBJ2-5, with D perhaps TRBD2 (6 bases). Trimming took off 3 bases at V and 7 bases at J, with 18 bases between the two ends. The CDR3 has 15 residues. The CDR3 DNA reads TGTGCCAGCAGTTTTGTCGGGGGTCACCTGGTGACCCAGTACTTC. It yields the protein CASSFVGGHLVTQYF.

The CDR3 DNA reads as TGTGCCAGCAGCTTAGAACTAGTGGGAATTGGGGGGGAGCTGTTTTTT. It specifies CASSLELVGIGGELFF. The genes are TRBV7-2 and TRBJ2-2, with D tentatively TRBD2 (5 bases). V was pared by 1 base and J by 8 bases, with 17 bases between. Germline V gene lookup returns CDR1 SGHTA and CDR2 FQGNSA. The CDR3 spans 16 residues.

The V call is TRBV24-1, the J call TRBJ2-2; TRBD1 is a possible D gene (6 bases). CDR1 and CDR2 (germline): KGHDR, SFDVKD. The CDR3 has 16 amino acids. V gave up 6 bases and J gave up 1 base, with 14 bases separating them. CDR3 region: CATSSTGIRNTGELFF. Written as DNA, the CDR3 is TGTGCCACCAGTTCAACAGGGATAAGGAACACCGGGGAGCTGTTTTTT.

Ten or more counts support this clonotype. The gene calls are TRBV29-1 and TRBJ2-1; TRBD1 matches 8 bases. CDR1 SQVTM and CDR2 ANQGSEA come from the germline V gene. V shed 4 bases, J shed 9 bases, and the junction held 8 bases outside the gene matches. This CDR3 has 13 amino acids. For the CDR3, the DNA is TGCAGCGTTGTGGGCAGGGGGCTGAGTGAGCAGTTCTTC. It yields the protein CSVVGRGLSEQFF.

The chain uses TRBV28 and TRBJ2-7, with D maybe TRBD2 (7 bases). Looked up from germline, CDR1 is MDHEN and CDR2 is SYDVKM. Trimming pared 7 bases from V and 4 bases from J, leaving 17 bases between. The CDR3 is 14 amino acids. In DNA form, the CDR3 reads TGTGCCAGCAATTTGGAGGGGGGGACATACGAGCAGTACTTC. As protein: CASNLEGGTYEQYF.

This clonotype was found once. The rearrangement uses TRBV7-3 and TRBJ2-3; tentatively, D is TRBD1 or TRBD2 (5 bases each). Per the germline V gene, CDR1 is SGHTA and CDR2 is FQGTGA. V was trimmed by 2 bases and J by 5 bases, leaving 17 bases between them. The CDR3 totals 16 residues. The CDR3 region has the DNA TGTGCCAGCAGCTTAGGTTACTTCTCGGGGCGAGATACGCAGTATTTT. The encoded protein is CASSLGYFSGRDTQYF.

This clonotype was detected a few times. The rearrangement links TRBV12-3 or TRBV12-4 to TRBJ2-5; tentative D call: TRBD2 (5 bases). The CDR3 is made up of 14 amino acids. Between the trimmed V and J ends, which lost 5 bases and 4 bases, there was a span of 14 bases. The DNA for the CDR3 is TGTGCCAGCAGTATGGGAGCTAATGGAGAGACCCAGTACTTC. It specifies CASSMGANGETQYF.

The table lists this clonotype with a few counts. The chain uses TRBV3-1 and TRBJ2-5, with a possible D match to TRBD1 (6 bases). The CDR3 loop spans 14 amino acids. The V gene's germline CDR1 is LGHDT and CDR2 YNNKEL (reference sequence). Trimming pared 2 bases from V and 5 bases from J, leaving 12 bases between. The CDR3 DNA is TGTGCCAGCAGCCAACTCAGGGGCCGGGAGACCCAGTACTTC. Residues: CASSQLRGRETQYF.

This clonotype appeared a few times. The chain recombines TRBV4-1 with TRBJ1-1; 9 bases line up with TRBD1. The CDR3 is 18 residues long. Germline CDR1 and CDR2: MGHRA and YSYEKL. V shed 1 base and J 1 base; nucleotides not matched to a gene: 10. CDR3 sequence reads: CASSQAGQGFARNTEAFF. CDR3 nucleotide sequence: TGCGCCAGCAGCCAAGCGGGACAGGGATTCGCAAGGAACACTGAAGCTTTCTTT.

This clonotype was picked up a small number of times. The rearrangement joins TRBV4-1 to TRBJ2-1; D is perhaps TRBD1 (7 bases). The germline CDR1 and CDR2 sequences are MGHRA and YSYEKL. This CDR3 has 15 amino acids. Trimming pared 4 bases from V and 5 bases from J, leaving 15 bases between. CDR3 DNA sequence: TGCGCCAGCAGCCGGCAGGGGGGACACAACAATGAGCAGTTCTTC. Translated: CASSRQGGHNNEQFF.

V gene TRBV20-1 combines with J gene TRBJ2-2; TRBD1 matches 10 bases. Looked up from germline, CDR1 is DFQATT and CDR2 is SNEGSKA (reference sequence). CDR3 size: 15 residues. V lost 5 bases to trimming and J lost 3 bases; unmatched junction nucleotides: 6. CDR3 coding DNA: TGCAGTGCTCTCCGGGACAGGGGCTACACCGGGGAGCTGTTTTTT. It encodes CSALRDRGYTGELFF.

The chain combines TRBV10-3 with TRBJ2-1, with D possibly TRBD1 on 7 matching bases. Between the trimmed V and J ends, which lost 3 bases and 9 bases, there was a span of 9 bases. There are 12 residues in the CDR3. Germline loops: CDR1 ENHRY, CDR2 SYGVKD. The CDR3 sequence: CAISDQGGEQFF. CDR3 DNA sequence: TGTGCCATCAGTGACCAGGGGGGTGAGCAGTTCTTC.

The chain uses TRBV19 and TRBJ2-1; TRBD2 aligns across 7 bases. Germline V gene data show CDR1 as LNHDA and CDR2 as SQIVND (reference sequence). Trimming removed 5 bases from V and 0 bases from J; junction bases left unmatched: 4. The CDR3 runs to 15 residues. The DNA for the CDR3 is TGTGCCAGTAGTGCGGGGGATAACTCCTACAATGAGCAGTTCTTC. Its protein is CASSAGDNSYNEQFF.

As DNA, the CDR3 is TGCAGTGCTTCCCGGACTAGCACCTACAATGAGCAGTTCTTC. Translating it yields CSASRTSTYNEQFF. The gene calls are TRBV20-1 and TRBJ2-1; 8 positions agree with TRBD2. CDR1 is DFQATT, CDR2 SNEGSKA, per germline (reference sequence). The CDR3 spans 14 residues. Trimming removed 5 bases from V and 2 bases from J; junction bases left unmatched: 5.

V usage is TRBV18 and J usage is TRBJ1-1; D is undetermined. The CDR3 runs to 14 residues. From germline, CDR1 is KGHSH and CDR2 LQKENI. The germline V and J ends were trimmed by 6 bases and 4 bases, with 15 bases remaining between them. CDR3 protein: CASSQGEGSTEAFF. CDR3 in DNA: TGTGCCAGCTCCCAAGGAGAGGGTAGCACTGAAGCTTTCTTT. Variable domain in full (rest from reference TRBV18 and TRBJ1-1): NAGVMQNPRHLVRRRGQEARLRCSPMKGHSHVYWYRQLPEEGLKFMVYLQKENIIDESGMPKERFSAEFPKEGPSILRIQQVVRGDSAAYFCASSQGEGSTEAFFGQGTRLTVV.

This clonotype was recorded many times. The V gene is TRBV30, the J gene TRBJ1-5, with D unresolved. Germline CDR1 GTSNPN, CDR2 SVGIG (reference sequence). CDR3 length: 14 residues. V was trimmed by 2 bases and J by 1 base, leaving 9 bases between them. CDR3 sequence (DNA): TGTGCCTGGAGTTCGGGGTCGAGCAATCAGCCCCAGCATTTT. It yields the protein CAWSSGSSNQPQHF.